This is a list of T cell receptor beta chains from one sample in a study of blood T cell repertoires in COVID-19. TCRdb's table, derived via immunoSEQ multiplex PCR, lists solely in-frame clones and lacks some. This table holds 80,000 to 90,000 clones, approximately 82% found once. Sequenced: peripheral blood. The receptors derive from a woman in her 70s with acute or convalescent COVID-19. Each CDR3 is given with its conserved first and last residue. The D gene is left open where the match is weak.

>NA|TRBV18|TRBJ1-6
CASSPQDSPLHF
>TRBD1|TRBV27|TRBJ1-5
CASGDRVQPQHF
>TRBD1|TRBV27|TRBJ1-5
CASSPLDRVNQPQHF
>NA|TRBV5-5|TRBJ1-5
CASSLAPGDQPQHF
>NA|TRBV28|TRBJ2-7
CASSLGGAAGSEQYF
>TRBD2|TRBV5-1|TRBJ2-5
CASSTGLAGAQETQYF
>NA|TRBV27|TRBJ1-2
CASSLTFDRPYTF
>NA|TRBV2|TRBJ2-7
CASSPRYEQYF
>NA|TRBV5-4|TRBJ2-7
CASSFDGPDYYEQYF
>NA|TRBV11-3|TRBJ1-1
CASRTPNTEAFF
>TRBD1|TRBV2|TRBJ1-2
CASQETGDGGGYTF
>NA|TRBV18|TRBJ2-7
CASSPLTPPVEQYF
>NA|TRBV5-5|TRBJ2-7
CASSLGRYPTYEQYF
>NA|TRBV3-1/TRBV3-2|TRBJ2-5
CASSRELATSETQYF
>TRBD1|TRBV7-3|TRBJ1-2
CASSKAPGQKYGYTF
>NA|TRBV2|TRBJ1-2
CASSGHRTGYTF
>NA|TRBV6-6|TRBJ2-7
CASSPPGSYPYEQYF
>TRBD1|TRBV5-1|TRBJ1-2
CASSSTRQGSSYTF
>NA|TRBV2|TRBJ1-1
CASRSTLGTEAFF
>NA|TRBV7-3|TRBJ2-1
CASSLAGGVGSYNEQFF
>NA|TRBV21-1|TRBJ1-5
CASSNSRYQPQHF
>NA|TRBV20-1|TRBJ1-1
CSVTDIEAFF
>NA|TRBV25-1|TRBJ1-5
CASSATGDGPQHF
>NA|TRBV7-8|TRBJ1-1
CASSLERHRNTEAFF
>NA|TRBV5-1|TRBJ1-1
CASSLVLSNTEAFF
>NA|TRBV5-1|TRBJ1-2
CASSPMGGAHGYTF
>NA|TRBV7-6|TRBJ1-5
CASSLGTGYQPQHF
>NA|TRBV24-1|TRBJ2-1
CATSPGRGKAYNEQFF
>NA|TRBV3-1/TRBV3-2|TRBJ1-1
CASSQDWGQAFF
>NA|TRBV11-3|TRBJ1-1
CASSLFSVNTEAFF
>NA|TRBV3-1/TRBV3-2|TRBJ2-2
CASSQVSGSGELFF
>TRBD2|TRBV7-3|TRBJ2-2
CASSFTSGVAGELFF
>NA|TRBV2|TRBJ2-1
CASSWAAGEQFF
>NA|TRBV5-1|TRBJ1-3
CASSLTPTDTRNTIYF
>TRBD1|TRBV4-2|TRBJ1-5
CASSSDRDRGQGPQHF
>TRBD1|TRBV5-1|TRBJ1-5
CASSTWTGRQENQPQHF
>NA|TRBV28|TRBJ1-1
CASSLPGTEAFF
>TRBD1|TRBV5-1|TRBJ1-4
CASSLETGDEKLFF
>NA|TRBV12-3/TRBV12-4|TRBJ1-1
CASSLDSFEAFF
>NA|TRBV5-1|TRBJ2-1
CASRGALPGNEQFF
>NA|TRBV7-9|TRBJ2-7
CASSSNFGGSQRVYEQYF
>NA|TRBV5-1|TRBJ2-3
CASSTDRKTSTDTQYF
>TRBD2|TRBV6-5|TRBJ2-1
CASSYSIAGGNNEQFF
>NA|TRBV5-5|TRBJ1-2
CASSLAPYSGNYGYTF
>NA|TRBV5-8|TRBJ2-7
CASSLSAGATYEQYF
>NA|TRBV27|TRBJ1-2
CASSLWGREGGYTF
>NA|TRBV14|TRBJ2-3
CASSQFRSSGTQYF
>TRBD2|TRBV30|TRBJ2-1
CAWSGAGGLYNEQFF
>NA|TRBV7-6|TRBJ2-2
CASSPLGGGENTGELFF
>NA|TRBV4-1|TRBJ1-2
CASSLRVNYGYTF